Listed below are T cell receptor beta chains from one sample, sequenced in a study of CD8 T cells in ankylosing spondylitis. TCRdb re-called the 5' RACE reads with MiXCR, one entry per CDR3 protein. The profile covers about 400,000 distinct CDR3 sequences, with under 25% appearing a single time and around 17% taken by the ten largest. Sequences were obtained from blood, either unsorted or a sorted T cell fraction (not recorded which). The source of these receptors is a male donor with ankylosing spondylitis. CDR3s include the opening cysteine and the closing phenylalanine or tryptophan. Fields, in order: clone size, V gene, J gene, D gene, CDR3 protein, CDR3 DNA. The D gene is left open where the match is weak. Where a row states a size, it is once, few, many or the class of an expanded clone; other rows omit it.

size: few
V: TRBV20-1
J: TRBJ2-7
D: TRBD2
CDR3: CSARLAGGSSGYEQYF
DNA: TGCAGTGCTAGACTAGCGGGAGGCTCCAGTGGGTACGAGCAGTACTTC

size: -
V: TRBV7-9
J: TRBJ2-7
D: -
CDR3: CASSLAVFQTGSEQYF
DNA: TGTGCCAGCAGCTTAGCCGTATTCCAGACAGGCTCGGAGCAGTACTTC

size: -
V: TRBV5-5
J: TRBJ2-3
D: -
CDR3: CASSFVPSSTDTQYF
DNA: TGTGCCAGCAGCTTCGTCCCCTCAAGCACAGATACGCAGTATTTT

size: once
V: TRBV7-2
J: TRBJ2-3
D: TRBD2
CDR3: CASSLAGLAGAEDTQYF
DNA: TGTGCCAGCAGCTTAGCGGGACTAGCGGGAGCGGAAGATACGCAGTATTTT

size: -
V: TRBV27
J: TRBJ2-2
D: -
CDR3: CASSSRYTGELSF
DNA: TGTGCCAGCAGTTCTAGATACACCGGGGAGCTGTCTTTT

size: few
V: TRBV21-1
J: TRBJ2-7
D: -
CDR3: CASSKVTSGRRCAYEQYF
DNA: TGTGCCAGCAGCAAAGTGACTAGCGGGAGACGTTGCGCCTACGAGCAGTACTTC

size: few
V: TRBV2
J: TRBJ1-5
D: -
CDR3: CASSEERGFQPQHF
DNA: TGTGCCAGCAGTGAAGAGAGGGGCTTTCAGCCCCAGCATTTT

size: few
V: TRBV5-1
J: TRBJ2-2
D: -
CDR3: CASSWTTSNTGELFF
DNA: TGCGCCAGCAGCTGGACTACTTCGAACACCGGGGAGCTGTTTTTT

size: -
V: TRBV7-9
J: TRBJ2-1
D: -
CDR3: CASTKGLPFSYNEQFF
DNA: TGTGCCAGCACCAAGGGCCTTCCATTCTCCTACAATGAGCAGTTCTTC

size: few
V: TRBV6-1
J: TRBJ2-1
D: TRBD1
CDR3: CASRTGGVGPFFNEQFF
DNA: TGTGCCAGCAGGACAGGGGGCGTGGGGCCTTTTTTCAATGAGCAGTTCTTC

size: -
V: TRBV2
J: TRBJ2-3
D: -
CDR3: CASTPAFKFTDTQYF
DNA: TGTGCCAGCACGCCGGCATTTAAATTCACAGATACGCAGTATTTT

size: -
V: TRBV10-1
J: TRBJ2-3
D: TRBD1
CDR3: CASSPRQGADTQYF
DNA: TGCGCCAGCAGTCCCCGACAGGGAGCAGATACGCAGTATTTT

size: few
V: TRBV15
J: TRBJ2-5
D: -
CDR3: CATSRDMGNGQETQYF
DNA: TGTGCCACCAGCAGAGATATGGGCAACGGCCAAGAGACCCAGTACTTC

size: -
V: TRBV5-1
J: TRBJ2-7
D: -
CDR3: CASSLARAYEQYF
DNA: TGCGCCAGCAGCTTGGCCAGAGCCTACGAGCAGTACTTC

size: -
V: TRBV12-3/TRBV12-4
J: TRBJ2-1
D: -
CDR3: CASSLTTPSSAQFF
DNA: TGTGCCAGCAGTTTGACTACCCCCTCCAGTGCGCAGTTCTTC

size: -
V: TRBV5-5
J: TRBJ2-5
D: TRBD2
CDR3: CASSSLAGSVTQYF
DNA: TGTGCCAGCAGCTCCTTAGCGGGCTCGGTGACCCAGTACTTC

size: -
V: TRBV20-1
J: TRBJ2-5
D: TRBD2
CDR3: CSALGLAGDATQYF
DNA: TGCAGTGCTCTTGGACTAGCGGGAGATGCGACCCAGTACTTC

size: -
V: TRBV6-1
J: TRBJ2-3
D: -
CDR3: CASSGEDLGTDTQYF
DNA: TGTGCCAGCAGTGGAGAGGACTTGGGGACAGATACGCAGTATTTT

size: few
V: TRBV12-3/TRBV12-4
J: TRBJ2-3
D: -
CDR3: CASSFINFDTQYF
DNA: TGTGCCAGCAGTTTTATAAACTTCGATACGCAGTATTTT

size: -
V: TRBV18
J: TRBJ2-3
D: -
CDR3: CASSPPYETSSTDTQYF
DNA: TGTGCCAGCTCACCACCGTACGAGACTAGTAGCACAGATACGCAGTATTTT

size: many
V: TRBV11-2
J: TRBJ2-2
D: -
CDR3: CASSLGSGELFF
DNA: TGTGCCAGCAGCTTGGGGTCTGGGGAGCTGTTTTTT

size: -
V: TRBV25-1
J: TRBJ2-5
D: -
CDR3: CASRIAGSRETQYF
DNA: TGTGCCAGCAGGATCGCGGGGTCTAGAGAGACCCAGTACTTC

size: many
V: TRBV24-1
J: TRBJ2-2
D: -
CDR3: CATSLGTGELFF
DNA: TGTGCCACCAGCCTTGGCACCGGGGAGCTGTTTTTT

size: few
V: TRBV6-1
J: TRBJ2-7
D: -
CDR3: CASSEGPPPGPYEQYF
DNA: TGTGCCAGCAGTGAAGGCCCACCCCCGGGACCCTACGAGCAGTACTTC

size: -
V: TRBV12-3/TRBV12-4
J: TRBJ1-5
D: -
CDR3: CASSFRDKYQPQHF
DNA: TGTGCCAGCAGTTTCCGCGACAAATATCAGCCCCAGCATTTT

size: few
V: TRBV9
J: TRBJ2-2
D: -
CDR3: CASSAIAGELFF
DNA: TGTGCCAGCAGCGCGATTGCCGGGGAGCTGTTTTTT

size: -
V: TRBV15
J: TRBJ1-6
D: TRBD1
CDR3: CATSRAGTGYSPLHF
DNA: TGTGCCACCAGCAGAGCTGGGACAGGTTATTCACCCCTCCACTTT

size: many
V: TRBV20-1
J: TRBJ1-1
D: -
CDR3: CSARVNPTLDTEAFF
DNA: TGCAGTGCTAGGGTGAATCCGACTTTAGACACTGAAGCTTTCTTT